The 29 T cell receptor beta chains below were found in one sample sequenced in a study of T cells after posttransplantation cyclophosphamide. Here immunoSEQ multiplex PCR was the method, and the copy in TCRdb shows in-frame clones only, minus some. The sample lists approximately 17,000 clones; roughly 80% were seen once. Treatment was busulfan-fludarabine conditioning, a marrow graft, and cyclophosphamide on days +3 and +4. Sequenced material: CD8+ T cells sorted from PBMCs, taken roughly 2,000 days after a stem cell transplant with posttransplant cyclophosphamide. The origin of the receptors is a female patient aged 35-55 years who received an allogeneic stem cell transplant from a related donor, was CMV-positive, and had no GVHD. Some T cells may be transferred from the graft donor.

The chain is built from TRBV7-3 and TRBJ1-6, with 10 bases aligning to TRBD1. V shed 5 bases, J shed 9 bases, and the junction held 4 bases outside the gene matches. Germline-derived CDR1 and CDR2 are SGHTA and FQGTGA. CDR3 length: 14 residues. The CDR3 is CASSVDRGGSPLHF. The CDR3 nucleotides are TGTGCCAGCAGCGTGGACAGGGGGGGTTCACCCCTCCACTTT.

This clone was recorded a few times. The gene calls are TRBV28 and TRBJ2-7; 9 nucleotides align to TRBD1. The germline V gene has CDR1 MDHEN and CDR2 SYDVKM. V gave up 4 bases and J gave up 2 bases; unmatched junction bases: 3. The CDR3 length is 14 residues. The chain's CDR3 is CASSWDRETYEQYF. DNA of the CDR3: TGTGCCAGCAGTTGGGACAGGGAGACCTACGAGCAGTACTTC.

V is TRBV4-3 and J is TRBJ2-7, with 12 bases lining up with TRBD1. There are 16 residues in the CDR3. Germline V gives CDR1 LGHNA, CDR2 YSLEER. V trimming: 0 bases; J trimming: 4 bases; junction bases outside the gene matches: 4. CDR3 sequence (DNA): TGCGCCAGCAGCCAAGAAGGGACAGGGGGCGTATACGAGCAGTACTTC. Translating it yields CASSQEGTGGVYEQYF.

The rearrangement joins TRBV27 to TRBJ1-5, with D uncertain. The CDR3 covers 14 residues. V was shortened by 5 bases and J by 0 bases, with 8 bases between the two germline ends. Germline V CDR1 and CDR2: MNHEY, SMNVEV (reference sequence). The CDR3 is CASSGSYSNQPQHF. DNA of the CDR3: TGTGCCAGCAGTGGGAGTTATAGCAATCAGCCCCAGCATTTT.

This clone was recorded once. CDR3 in DNA: TGCGCCAGCAGCCGATCACCCTCAGGGGGCGTTGGCTACACCTTC. It yields the protein CASSRSPSGGVGYTF. The rearrangement joins TRBV4-1 to TRBJ1-2; 8 bases are shared with TRBD1. V lost 4 bases and J lost 7; bases outside the gene matches: 11. Germline CDR1 MGHRA, CDR2 YSYEKL. The CDR3 contains 15 residues.

This chain uses TRBV28 with TRBJ2-7; D uncertain. The CDR3 runs 11 residues. The V and J ends lost 4 bases and 3 bases respectively, with 4 bases between them. CDR1 and CDR2 (germline): MDHEN, SYDVKM. The CDR3 DNA is TGTGCCAGCAGTTACAGCTACGAGCAGTACTTC. It yields the protein CASSYSYEQYF.

V gene TRBV19 combines with J gene TRBJ1-6; 7 bases match TRBD1. The V and J ends lost 3 bases and 4 bases, in that order; junction bases with no gene match: 3. Germline loops: CDR1 LNHDA, CDR2 SQIVND (reference sequence). The CDR3 runs to 15 residues. The chain's CDR3 is CASSIDRVYNSPLHF. In nucleotides, the CDR3 is TGTGCCAGTAGTATCGACAGGGTTTATAATTCACCCCTCCACTTT. Full variable domain (rest looked up from reference TRBV19 and TRBJ1-6): DGGITQSPKYLFRKEGQNVTLSCEQNLNHDAMYWYRQDPGQGLRLIYYSQIVNDFQKGDIAEGYSVSREKKESFPLTVTSAQKNPTAFYLCASSIDRVYNSPLHFGNGTRLTVT.

The count of this clone is one. The J gene is TRBJ1-2, the V gene TRBV7-8; 8 bases agree with TRBD1. Germline V CDR1 and CDR2: SGHVS, FQNEAQ. J was trimmed by 1 base and V by 8 bases; bases with no gene match: 6. This CDR3 is built from 14 residues. The CDR3 nucleotides read TGTGCCAGCCGGGGACAGGCCCGTAACTATGGCTACACCTTC. It is translated as CASRGQARNYGYTF.

CDR3 DNA sequence: TGTGCCAGCAGCAAAGGGAGGCGGGTTAACACTGAAGCTTTCTTT. Its translation is CASSKGRRVNTEAFF. The chain links TRBV21-1 to TRBJ1-1. TRBV21-1 is marked as a pseudogene. This CDR3 has 15 residues.

By its share, this clone is large. This sequence joins TRBV9 and TRBJ2-3; a weak D match, TRBD1 (5 bases). Germline V gene lookup returns CDR1 SGDLS and CDR2 YYNGEE. The CDR3 runs to 16 residues. The ends were cut back, 4 bases at V and 4 bases at J, with 19 bases in the middle. The CDR3 nucleotides read TGTGCCAGCAGCTCAAGGTTTGGGCAGGGCTCAGATACGCAGTATTTT. It specifies CASSSRFGQGSDTQYF.

The CDR3 loop reads CASSLGRGAYEQYF. As DNA, the CDR3 is TGTGCCAGCAGTTTGGGCAGGGGAGCCTACGAGCAGTACTTC. The chain uses TRBV7-6 and TRBJ2-7; D possibly corresponds to TRBD1 (6 bases). V was cut by 6 bases and J by 2 bases, with 14 bases left in between. The CDR3 is made up of 14 amino acids. The germline CDR1 and CDR2 sequences are SGHVS and FNYEAQ.

The chain links TRBV6-6 to TRBJ2-7; weak D call: TRBD2 (6 bases). Germline V gives CDR1 MNHNY, CDR2 SVGAGI (reference sequence). This CDR3 spans 12 amino acids. Trimming left V 4 bases short and J 3 bases short, with 7 bases between. As DNA, the CDR3 is TGTGCCAGCAGTTGGAGGGGCTACGAGCAGTACTTC. Its protein product is CASSWRGYEQYF.

DNA of the CDR3: TGTGCCAGCAGTTTTACCCCCGGCGGGACAGGGGTTTCCCTCTCTCAGCCCCAGCATTTT. Protein product: CASSFTPGGTGVSLSQPQHF. The J gene is TRBJ1-5, the V gene TRBV28; 10 bases are a match to TRBD1. V dropped 3 bases and J dropped 6; count of bases not matched to a gene: 20. Germline lookup yields CDR1 MDHEN and CDR2 SYDVKM. This CDR3 spans 20 amino acids.

This rearrangement joins TRBV11-1 to TRBJ2-7; 7 nucleotides line up with TRBD2. The CDR3 has 15 residues. Germline loops: CDR1 SGHAT, CDR2 FQDESV (reference sequence). The V segment lost 1 base and the J segment 2 bases; nucleotides outside the gene matches: 5. The CDR3 region has the DNA TGTGCCAGCAGCTTAGGGGGGGGAGTTGCCTACGAGCAGTACTTC. Encoded protein: CASSLGGGVAYEQYF.

The rearrangement joins TRBV4-1 to TRBJ1-2; TRBD1 aligns across 9 bases. Germline CDR1 MGHRA, CDR2 YSYEKL. CDR3 length equals 17 residues. J gave up 1 base and V 8 bases, and 14 bases lay outside the gene matches. CDR3 sequence (DNA): TGCGCCAGCTACTCGGGACAGGGAGTTGGTTATAACTATGGCTACACCTTC. Protein product: CASYSGQGVGYNYGYTF.

This chain links TRBV29-1 with TRBJ2-1; TRBD2 aligns across 12 bases. The CDR3 is 14 residues long. CDR1 is SQVTM and CDR2 is ANQGSEA in the germline V gene. With V trimmed by 4 bases and J by 7 bases, 5 bases remained unmatched. The CDR3: CSVVLAGGRNEQFF. In DNA form, the CDR3 reads TGCAGCGTTGTACTAGCGGGGGGCCGGAATGAGCAGTTCTTC.

This sequence joins TRBV5-6 and TRBJ2-6, with 7 bases lining up with TRBD1. This CDR3 is built from 18 residues. CDR1 and CDR2 from the germline V gene are SGHDT and YYEEEE. The V and J ends lost 1 base and 1 base, in that order; junction bases with no gene match: 8. The CDR3 spells CASSLLTGFSSGANVLTF. CDR3 coding DNA: TGTGCCAGCAGCTTGTTGACAGGGTTCTCGTCTGGGGCCAACGTCCTGACTTTC.

This clone appeared once. This sequence joins TRBV4-1 and TRBJ1-1; a possible D gene is TRBD1 (6 bases). Germline CDR1 is MGHRA and CDR2 is YSYEKL. The CDR3 contains 15 residues. V lost 3 bases and J lost 4, with 15 bases in between. The CDR3 nucleotides read TGCGCCAGCAGCCAGGTCGGGGGGCTGATCACTGAAGCTTTCTTT. Translation gives CASSQVGGLITEAFF.

The V and J genes are TRBV11-2 and TRBJ2-5; D may be TRBD1 (5 bases). The germline V and J ends were trimmed by 1 base and 1 base, with 16 bases remaining between them. The germline CDR1 and CDR2 sequences are SGHAT and FQNNGV. The CDR3 length is 17 residues. This chain's CDR3 is CASSLVAGFYPQETQYF. The CDR3 DNA sequence: TGTGCCAGCAGCTTAGTGGCAGGGTTTTATCCCCAAGAGACCCAGTACTTC.

The chain links TRBV6-1 to TRBJ1-3; a possible D gene is TRBD1 (5 bases). Germline CDR1 reads MNHNS; CDR2 reads SASEGT. With 8 bases removed from V and 0 bases from J, the gap between germline ends came to 8 bases. This CDR3 has 13 amino acids. The CDR3: CASDRSSGNTIYF. The DNA for the CDR3 is TGTGCCAGCGACAGATCCTCTGGAAACACCATATATTTT.

This sequence joins TRBV9 and TRBJ2-7; no clear D. The CDR3 is 15 amino acids. The germline V gene encodes CDR1 SGDLS and CDR2 YYNGEE. The V and J ends lost 0 bases and 5 bases respectively, with 15 bases between them. CDR3 DNA: TGTGCCAGCAGCGTAGAAGGATTGGGCCCTAACGAGCAGTACTTC. Protein sequence: CASSVEGLGPNEQYF.

This clone was seen a single time. The J gene is TRBJ2-2, the V gene TRBV7-6; the D is unclear. Germline V gene data show CDR1 as SGHVS and CDR2 as FNYEAQ. CDR3 length: 16 residues. V lost 3 bases, J lost 6 bases, and 17 bases lay in between. Written as DNA, the CDR3 is TGTGCCAGCAGCTTGAGCGTTACTGACCTCCCCGGGGAGCTGTTTTTT. Translation: CASSLSVTDLPGELFF.

CDR3 nucleotides: TGCGCCAGCAGCCAGCAACAGCACCTGAACACTGAAGCTTTCTTT. This gives the protein CASSQQQHLNTEAFF. The J gene is TRBJ1-1, the V gene TRBV4-1, with unresolved D. Germline V CDR1 and CDR2: MGHRA, YSYEKL. V dropped 3 bases and J dropped 0 bases, with 11 bases sitting between them. The CDR3 spans 15 residues.

The chain couples TRBV6-5 to TRBJ1-1, with 7 nucleotides matching TRBD1. The germline V gene encodes CDR1 MNHEY and CDR2 SVGAGI. This CDR3 region has 11 residues. After removal of 5 bases from V and 8 bases from J, the junction contained 2 bases not matched to a gene. The CDR3, as DNA: TGTGCCAGCAGTACAGGGGACGAAGCTTTCTTT. Its protein is CASSTGDEAFF.

V gene TRBV28 combines with J gene TRBJ1-1, with TRBD1 matching over 8 bases. V gave up 6 bases and J gave up 5 bases; unmatched junction bases: 8. CDR3 length: 14 residues. Germline CDR1 reads MDHEN; CDR2 reads SYDVKM. CDR3 sequence: CASSGVDRVTEAFF. CDR3 nucleotides: TGTGCCAGCAGCGGCGTGGACAGGGTGACTGAAGCTTTCTTT.

V gene TRBV2 combines with J gene TRBJ2-7; unclear D gene. The CDR3 consists of 16 residues. Germline V CDR1 and CDR2: SNHLY, FYNNEI. V lost 8 bases and J lost 1, with 21 bases in between. The CDR3 DNA follows: TGTGCCAGCTCTAACCCCAAGAGTCGCGCTTCCTACGAGCAGTACTTC. Protein sequence: CASSNPKSRASYEQYF.

This chain connects TRBV7-3 to TRBJ2-1; 8 bases align to TRBD2. Germline loops: CDR1 SGHTA, CDR2 FQGTGA. Losses at the gene ends were 5 bases for V and 3 bases for J; bases not matched to a gene: 9. This CDR3 has 16 residues. CDR3 sequence (DNA): TGTGCCAGCAGCCCCCGGGGGGGTGTCAGCTACAATGAGCAGTTCTTC. Amino acid sequence: CASSPRGGVSYNEQFF.

V and J are TRBV10-3 and TRBJ1-4; 11 positions match TRBD1. The CDR3 spans 16 residues. The V gene's germline CDR1 is ENHRY and CDR2 SYGVKD. V gave up 10 bases and J gave up 0 bases; unmatched junction bases: 7. The CDR3 protein is CATGTGGEATNEKLFF. CDR3 DNA sequence: TGTGCCACGGGGACAGGGGGAGAGGCAACTAATGAAAAACTGTTTTTT.

J is TRBJ1-1 and V is TRBV5-5; D not resolved. Germline CDR1 and CDR2: SGHKS and YYEKEE (reference sequence). The CDR3 contains 14 residues. Trimming took off 2 bases at V and 1 base at J, with 9 bases between the two ends. CDR3 residues: CASSFHGGNTEAFF. The CDR3 DNA is TGTGCCAGCAGCTTCCATGGAGGGAACACTGAAGCTTTCTTT.